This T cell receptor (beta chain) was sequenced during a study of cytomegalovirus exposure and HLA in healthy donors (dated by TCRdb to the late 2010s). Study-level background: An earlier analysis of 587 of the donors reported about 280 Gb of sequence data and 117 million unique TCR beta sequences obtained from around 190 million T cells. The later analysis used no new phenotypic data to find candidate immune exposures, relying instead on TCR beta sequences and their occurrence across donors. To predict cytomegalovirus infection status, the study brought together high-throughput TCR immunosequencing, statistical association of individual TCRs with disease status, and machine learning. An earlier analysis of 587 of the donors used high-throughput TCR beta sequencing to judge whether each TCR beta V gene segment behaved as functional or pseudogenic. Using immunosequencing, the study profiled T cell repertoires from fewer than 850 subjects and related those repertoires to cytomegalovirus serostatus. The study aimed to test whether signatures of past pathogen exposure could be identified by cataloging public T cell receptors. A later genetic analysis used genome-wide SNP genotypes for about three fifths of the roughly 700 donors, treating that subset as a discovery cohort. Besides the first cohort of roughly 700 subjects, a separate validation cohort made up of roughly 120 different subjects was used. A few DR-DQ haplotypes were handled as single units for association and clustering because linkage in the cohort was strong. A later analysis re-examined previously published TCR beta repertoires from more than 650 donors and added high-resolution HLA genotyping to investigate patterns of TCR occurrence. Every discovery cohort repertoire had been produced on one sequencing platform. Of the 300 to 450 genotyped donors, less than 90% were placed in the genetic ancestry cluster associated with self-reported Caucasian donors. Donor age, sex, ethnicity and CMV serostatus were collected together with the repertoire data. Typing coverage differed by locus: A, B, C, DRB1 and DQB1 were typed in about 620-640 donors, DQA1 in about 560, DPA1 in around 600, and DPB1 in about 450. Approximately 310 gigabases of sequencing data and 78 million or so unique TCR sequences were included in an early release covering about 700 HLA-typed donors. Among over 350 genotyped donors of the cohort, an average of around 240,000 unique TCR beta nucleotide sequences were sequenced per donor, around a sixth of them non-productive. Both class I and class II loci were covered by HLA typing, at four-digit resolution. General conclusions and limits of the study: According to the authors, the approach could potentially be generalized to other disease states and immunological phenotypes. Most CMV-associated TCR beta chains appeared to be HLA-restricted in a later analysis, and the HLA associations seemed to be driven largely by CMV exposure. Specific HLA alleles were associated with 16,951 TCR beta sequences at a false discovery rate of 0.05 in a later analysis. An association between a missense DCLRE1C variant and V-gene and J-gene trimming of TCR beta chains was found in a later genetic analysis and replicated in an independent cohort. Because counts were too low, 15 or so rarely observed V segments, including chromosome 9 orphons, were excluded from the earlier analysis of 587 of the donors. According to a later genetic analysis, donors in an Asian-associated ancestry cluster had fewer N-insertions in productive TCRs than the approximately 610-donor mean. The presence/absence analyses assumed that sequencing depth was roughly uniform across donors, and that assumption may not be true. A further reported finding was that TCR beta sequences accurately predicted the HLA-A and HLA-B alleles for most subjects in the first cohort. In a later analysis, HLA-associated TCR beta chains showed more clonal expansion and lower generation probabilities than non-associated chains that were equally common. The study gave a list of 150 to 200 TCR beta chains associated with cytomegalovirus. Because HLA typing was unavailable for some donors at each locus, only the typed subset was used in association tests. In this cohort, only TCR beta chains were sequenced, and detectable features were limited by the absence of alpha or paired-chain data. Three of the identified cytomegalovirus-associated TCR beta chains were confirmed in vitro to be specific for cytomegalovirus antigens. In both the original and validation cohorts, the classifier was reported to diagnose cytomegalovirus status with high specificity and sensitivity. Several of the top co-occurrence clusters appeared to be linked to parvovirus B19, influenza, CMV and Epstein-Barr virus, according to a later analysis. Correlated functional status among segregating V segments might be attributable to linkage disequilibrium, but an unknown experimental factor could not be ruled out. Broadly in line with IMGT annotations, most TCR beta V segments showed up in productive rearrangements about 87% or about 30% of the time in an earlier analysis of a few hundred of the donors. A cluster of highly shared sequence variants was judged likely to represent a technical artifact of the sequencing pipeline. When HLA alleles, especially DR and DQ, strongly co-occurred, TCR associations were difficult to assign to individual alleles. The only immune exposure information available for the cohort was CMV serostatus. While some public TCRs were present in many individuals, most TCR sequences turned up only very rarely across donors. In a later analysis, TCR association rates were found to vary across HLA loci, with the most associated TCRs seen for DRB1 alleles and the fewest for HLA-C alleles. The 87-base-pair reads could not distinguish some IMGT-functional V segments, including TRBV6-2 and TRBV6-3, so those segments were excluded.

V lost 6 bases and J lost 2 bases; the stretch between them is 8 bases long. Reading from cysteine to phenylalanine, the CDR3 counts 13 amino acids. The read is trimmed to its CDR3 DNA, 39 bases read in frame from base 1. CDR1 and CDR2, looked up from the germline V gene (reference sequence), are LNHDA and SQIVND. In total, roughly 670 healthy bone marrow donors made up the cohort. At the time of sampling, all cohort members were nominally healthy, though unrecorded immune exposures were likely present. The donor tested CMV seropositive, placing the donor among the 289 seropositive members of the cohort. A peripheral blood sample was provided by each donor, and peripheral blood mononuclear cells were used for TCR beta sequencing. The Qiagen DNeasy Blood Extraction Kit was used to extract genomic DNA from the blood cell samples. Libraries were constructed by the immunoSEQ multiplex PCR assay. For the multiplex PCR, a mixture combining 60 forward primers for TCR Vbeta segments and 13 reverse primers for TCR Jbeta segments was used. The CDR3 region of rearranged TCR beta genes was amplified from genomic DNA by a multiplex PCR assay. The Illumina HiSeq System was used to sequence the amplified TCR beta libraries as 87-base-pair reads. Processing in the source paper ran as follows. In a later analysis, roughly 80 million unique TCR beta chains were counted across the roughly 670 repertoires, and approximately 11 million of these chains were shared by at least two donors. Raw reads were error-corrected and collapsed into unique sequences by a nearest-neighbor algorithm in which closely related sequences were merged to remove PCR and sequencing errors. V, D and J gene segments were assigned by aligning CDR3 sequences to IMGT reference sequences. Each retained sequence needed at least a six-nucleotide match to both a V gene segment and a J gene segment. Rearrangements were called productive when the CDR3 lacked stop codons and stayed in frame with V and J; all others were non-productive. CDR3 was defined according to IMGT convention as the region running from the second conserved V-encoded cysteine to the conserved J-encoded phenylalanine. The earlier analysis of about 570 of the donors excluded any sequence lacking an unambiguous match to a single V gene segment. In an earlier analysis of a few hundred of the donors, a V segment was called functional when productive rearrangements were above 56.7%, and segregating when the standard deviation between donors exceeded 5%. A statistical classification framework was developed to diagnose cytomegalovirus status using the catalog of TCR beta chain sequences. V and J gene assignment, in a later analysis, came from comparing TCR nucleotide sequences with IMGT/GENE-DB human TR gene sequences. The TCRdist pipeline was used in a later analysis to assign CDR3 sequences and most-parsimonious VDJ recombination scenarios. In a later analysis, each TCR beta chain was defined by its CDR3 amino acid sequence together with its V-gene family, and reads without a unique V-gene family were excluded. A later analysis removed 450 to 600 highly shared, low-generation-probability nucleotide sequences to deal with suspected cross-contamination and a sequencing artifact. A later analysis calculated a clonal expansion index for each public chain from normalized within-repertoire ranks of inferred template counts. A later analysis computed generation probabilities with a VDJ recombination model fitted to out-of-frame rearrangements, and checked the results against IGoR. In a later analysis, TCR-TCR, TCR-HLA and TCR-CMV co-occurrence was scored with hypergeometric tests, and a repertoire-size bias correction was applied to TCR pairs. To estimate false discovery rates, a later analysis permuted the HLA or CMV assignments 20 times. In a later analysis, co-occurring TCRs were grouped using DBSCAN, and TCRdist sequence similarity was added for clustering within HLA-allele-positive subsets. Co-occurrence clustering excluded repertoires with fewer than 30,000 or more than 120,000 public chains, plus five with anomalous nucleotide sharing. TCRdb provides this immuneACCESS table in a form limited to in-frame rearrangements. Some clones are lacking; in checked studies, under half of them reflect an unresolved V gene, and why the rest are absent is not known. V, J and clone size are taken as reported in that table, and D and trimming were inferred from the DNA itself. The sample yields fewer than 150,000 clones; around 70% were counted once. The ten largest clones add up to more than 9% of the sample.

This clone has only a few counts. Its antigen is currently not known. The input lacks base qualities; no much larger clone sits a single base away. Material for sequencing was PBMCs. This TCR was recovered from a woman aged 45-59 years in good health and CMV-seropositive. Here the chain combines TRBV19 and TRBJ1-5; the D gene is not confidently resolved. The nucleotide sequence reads TGTGCCAGTAGGGAGGACGGCAATCAGCCCCAGCATTTT. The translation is CASREDGNQPQHF.